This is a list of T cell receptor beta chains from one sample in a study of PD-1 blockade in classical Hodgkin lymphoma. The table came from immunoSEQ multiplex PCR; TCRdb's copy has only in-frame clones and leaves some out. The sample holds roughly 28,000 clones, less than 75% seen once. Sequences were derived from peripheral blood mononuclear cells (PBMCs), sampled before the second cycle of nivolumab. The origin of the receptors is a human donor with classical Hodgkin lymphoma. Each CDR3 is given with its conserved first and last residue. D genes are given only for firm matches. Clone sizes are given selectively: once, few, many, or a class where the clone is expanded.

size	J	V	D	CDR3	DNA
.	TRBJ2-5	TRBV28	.	CASSLTQSLTQYF	TGTGCCAGCAGTTTAACCCAATCCCTTACCCAGTACTTC
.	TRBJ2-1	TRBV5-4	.	CASSLPGVKANEQFF	TGTGCCAGCAGCTTACCAGGGGTCAAAGCCAATGAGCAGTTCTTC
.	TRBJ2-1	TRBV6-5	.	CASRGQGPLYNEQFF	TGTGCCAGCAGGGGTCAGGGACCCCTCTACAATGAGCAGTTCTTC
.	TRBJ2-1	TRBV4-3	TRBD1	CASSQNQGQAYNEQFF	TGCGCCAGCAGCCAAAACCAGGGACAGGCCTACAATGAGCAGTTCTTC
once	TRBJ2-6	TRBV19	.	CASSIWRGGSGANVLTF	TGTGCCAGTAGTATCTGGAGGGGTGGCTCTGGGGCCAACGTCCTGACTTTC
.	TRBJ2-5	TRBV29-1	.	CSVGPSRETQYF	TGCAGCGTTGGTCCTAGTAGAGAGACCCAGTACTTC
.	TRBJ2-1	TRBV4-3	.	CASSWLVSAGPTGEQFF	TGCGCCAGCAGCTGGCTTGTATCAGCGGGCCCCACTGGGGAGCAGTTCTTC
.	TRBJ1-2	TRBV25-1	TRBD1	CASSGGQGIYGYTF	TGTGCCAGCAGTGGGGGACAGGGAATTTATGGCTACACCTTC
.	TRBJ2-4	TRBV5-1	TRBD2	CASSSRGELDSVAKNIQYF	TGCGCCAGCAGCTCCCGGGGGGAACTCGATTCAGTGGCCAAAAACATTCAGTACTTC
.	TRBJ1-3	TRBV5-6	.	CASSFGRPNSGNTIYF	TGTGCCAGCAGCTTCGGCCGACCGAACTCTGGAAACACCATATATTTT
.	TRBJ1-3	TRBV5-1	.	CASSLISGNTIYF	TGCGCCAGCAGCCTCATCTCTGGAAACACCATATATTTT
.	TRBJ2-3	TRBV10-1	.	CASSAGRDTQYF	TGCGCCAGCAGTGCAGGGAGAGATACGCAGTATTTT
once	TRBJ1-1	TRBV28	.	CASRLRGSTEAFF	TGTGCCAGCAGACTCCGAGGGAGCACTGAAGCTTTCTTT
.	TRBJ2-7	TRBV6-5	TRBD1	CASRDRGGYEQYF	TGTGCCAGCAGAGACAGGGGTGGCTACGAGCAGTACTTC
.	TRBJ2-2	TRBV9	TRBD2	CASSPRASGRGELFF	TGTGCCAGCAGCCCCCGGGCTAGCGGGAGAGGGGAGCTGTTTTTT
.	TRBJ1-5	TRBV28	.	CASSTGSFLYQPQHF	TGTGCCAGCAGTACCGGGAGCTTTCTTTATCAGCCCCAGCATTTT
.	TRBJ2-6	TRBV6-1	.	CASRSGSSGANVLTF	TGTGCCAGCAGGTCCGGTTCCTCTGGGGCCAACGTCCTGACTTTC
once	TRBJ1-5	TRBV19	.	CASSIVGQPQHF	TGTGCCAGTAGTATAGTTGGTCAGCCCCAGCATTTT
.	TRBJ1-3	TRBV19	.	CASSIFSPGETSGNTIYF	TGTGCCAGTAGTATTTTTTCTCCGGGAGAAACCTCTGGAAACACCATATATTTT
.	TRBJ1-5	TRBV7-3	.	CASSLSPGQPQHF	TGTGCCAGCAGCTTATCCCCGGGGCAGCCCCAGCATTTT
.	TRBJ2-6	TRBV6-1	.	CASSSVSGANVLTF	TGTGCCAGCAGTTCGGTCTCTGGGGCCAACGTCCTGACTTTC
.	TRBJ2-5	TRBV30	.	CAWAQGGLQETQYF	TGTGCCTGGGCCCAGGGCGGGTTACAAGAGACCCAGTACTTC
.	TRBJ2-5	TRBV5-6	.	CASRLDPNQETQYF	TGTGCCAGCAGGCTCGATCCAAACCAAGAGACCCAGTACTTC
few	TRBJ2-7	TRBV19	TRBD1	CASSTYLTGYGYEQYF	TGTGCCAGTAGTACATACCTGACAGGGTACGGCTACGAGCAGTACTTC
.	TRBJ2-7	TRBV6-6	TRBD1	CASRDRGGYEQYF	TGTGCCAGCAGAGACAGGGGTGGCTACGAGCAGTACTTC
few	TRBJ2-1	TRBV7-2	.	CASSPDFANEQFF	TGTGCCAGCAGCCCTGATTTCGCGAATGAGCAGTTCTTC
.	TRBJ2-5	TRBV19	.	CASSIRGFGRETQYF	TGTGCCAGTAGTATAAGAGGGTTCGGAAGGGAGACCCAGTACTTC
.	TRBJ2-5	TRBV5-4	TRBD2	CASSLPNGGDMGTQYF	TGTGCCAGCAGCTTGCCCAATGGGGGGGATATGGGGACCCAGTACTTC
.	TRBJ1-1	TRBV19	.	CASSIAGVSAFF	TGTGCCAGTAGTATTGCCGGTGTTTCGGCTTTCTTT
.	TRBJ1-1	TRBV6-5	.	CASSKTGRNTEAFF	TGTGCCAGCAGTAAAACGGGCAGGAACACTGAAGCTTTCTTT
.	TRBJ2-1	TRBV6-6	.	CASSYGNEQFF	TGTGCCAGCAGTTATGGCAATGAGCAGTTCTTC
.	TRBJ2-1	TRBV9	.	CASSVRESSYNEQFF	TGTGCCAGCAGCGTAAGGGAAAGCTCCTACAATGAGCAGTTCTTC
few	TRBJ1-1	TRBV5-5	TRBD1	CASSLTGWITEAFF	TGTGCCAGCAGTCTGACAGGGTGGATAACTGAAGCTTTCTTT
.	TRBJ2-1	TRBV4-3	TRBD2	CASSQEGGRLRNEQFF	TGCGCCAGCAGCCAAGAGGGCGGGAGGCTCCGCAATGAGCAGTTCTTC
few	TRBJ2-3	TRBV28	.	CASSLSTDTQYF	TGTGCCAGCAGTTTAAGCACAGATACGCAGTATTTT
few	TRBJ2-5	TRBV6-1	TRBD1	CASSSGTGGGETQYF	TGTGCCAGCAGTTCCGGGACAGGGGGAGGAGAGACCCAGTACTTC
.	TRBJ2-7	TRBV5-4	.	CASSNWEF	TGTGCCAGCAGCAACTGGGAATTC
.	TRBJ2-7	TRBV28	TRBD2	CASSQTSGSSYEQYF	TGTGCCAGCAGTCAAACTAGCGGGAGCTCCTACGAGCAGTACTTC
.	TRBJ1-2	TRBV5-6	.	CASSLETTGGYTF	TGTGCCAGCAGCTTGGAGACTACGGGTGGCTACACCTTC
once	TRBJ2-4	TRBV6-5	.	CASSYDRLLAKNIQYF	TGTGCCAGCAGTTACGACAGATTACTAGCCAAAAACATTCAGTACTTC
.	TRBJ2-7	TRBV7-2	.	CASSQDPGPSREQYF	TGTGCCAGCAGCCAAGACCCGGGACCCTCGCGCGAGCAGTACTTC
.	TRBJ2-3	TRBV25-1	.	CASSLGLPTDTQYF	TGTGCCAGCAGCTTGGGACTTCCCACAGATACGCAGTATTTT
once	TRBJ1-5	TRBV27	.	CASSSPPRGRRIQPQHF	TGTGCCAGCAGTTCACCCCCTCGAGGGAGGAGGATACAGCCCCAGCATTTT
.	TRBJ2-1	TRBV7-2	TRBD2	CASSLGQTSGTYNEQFF	TGTGCCAGCAGCTTAGGCCAGACTAGCGGGACCTACAATGAGCAGTTCTTC
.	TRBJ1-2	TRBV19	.	CASSGTDPYGYTF	TGTGCCAGTAGCGGGACGGACCCCTATGGCTACACCTTC
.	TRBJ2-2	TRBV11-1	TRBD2	CASSLTGGSLNTGELFF	TGTGCCAGCAGCTTAACGGGAGGGAGCCTAAACACCGGGGAGCTGTTTTTT
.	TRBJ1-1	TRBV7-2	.	CASSLGRKAFF	TGTGCCAGCAGCTTAGGCCGGAAAGCTTTCTTT
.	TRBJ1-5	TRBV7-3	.	CASSLTYDDSNQPQHF	TGTGCCAGCAGCTTAACCTACGACGACAGCAATCAGCCCCAGCATTTT
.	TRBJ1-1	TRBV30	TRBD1	CAWSPTLGDRGAAFF	TGTGCCTGGAGTCCTACTCTCGGGGACAGGGGGGCGGCTTTCTTT
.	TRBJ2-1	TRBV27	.	CARSPTINEQFF	TGTGCCAGGAGCCCCACGATTAATGAGCAGTTCTTC
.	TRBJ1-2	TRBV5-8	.	CASSRKGGYTF	TGTGCCAGCAGCAGGAAGGGTGGCTACACCTTC
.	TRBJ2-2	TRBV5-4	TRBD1	CASSSSGGNTGELFF	TGTGCCAGCAGCTCTTCAGGGGGGAACACCGGGGAGCTGTTTTTT
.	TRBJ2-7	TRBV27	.	CASSFGGALSYEQYF	TGTGCCAGCAGTTTCGGTGGGGCTTTATCCTACGAGCAGTACTTC